The clone carrying this T cell receptor (beta chain) was detected only a few times. What it binds is not known. The assay was immunoSEQ multiplex PCR, and TCRdb's table has in-frame clones only and misses some. The sample includes 60,000 to 85,000 clones, approximately 79% of them seen just once. The sample is drawn from a study of a mutant IDH1 vaccine in newly diagnosed glioma. About the research overall: Standard pretreatment was either radiotherapy, temozolomide, or, for most, radiochemotherapy with temozolomide. Study-wide results and limits: Pseudoprogression appeared independent of alterations in top peripheral clonotypes.

V lost 6 bases, J lost 0 bases, and 8 bases lay in between. Germline-derived CDR1 and CDR2 are MNHEY and SVGAGI. The CDR3 covers 14 residues. Stated time point: baseline, week 1 (first vaccination visit). Treatment reported: pre-vaccination baseline after standard-of-care therapy. The chain employs TRBV6-5 and TRBJ2-2, with D unresolved. Sample: PBMCs, taken from a glioma patient treated with radiotherapy, temozolomide or both. The TCR originated in a man aged 50-60 years with glioma. The CDR3 region is CASRGFTNTGELFF. CDR3 nucleotides: TGTGCCAGCAGGGGATTTACGAACACCGGGGAGCTGTTTTTT.